Each of the 21 T cell receptor beta chains below was sequenced from the same sample in a study of long-term antiretroviral therapy in people with HIV (dated 2022 in TCRdb). The immunoSEQ hsTCRB v3.0 assay was used at survey level resolution for TRB variable region sequencing. TCRdb obtained this table from immuneACCESS and retained in-frame rearrangements with V and J assigned. These tables miss some clones; where compared with another copy, unresolved V genes account for less than half of the shortfall, and the remainder is unexplained. The sample table contains around 24,000 clones; only one count was recorded for 76% of them. The top ten clonotypes cover around 5% of the sample. This material consisted of unsorted PBMCs, taken 0.5 years after starting antiretroviral therapy. The receptors shown here come from a woman aged 35 to 49 with HIV.

The J gene is TRBJ2-1, the V gene TRBV6-5, with D possibly matching TRBD2 (7 bases). The CDR3 is 14 residues long. Germline assignment: CDR1 MNHEY and CDR2 SVGAGI. With 3 bases removed from V and 7 bases from J, the gap between germline ends came to 13 bases. CDR3 DNA sequence: TGTGCCAGCAGTTATCGAGGGGGGGTTAATGAGCAGTTCTTC. Translating gives CASSYRGGVNEQFF.

The V and J genes are TRBV7-9 and TRBJ1-1; possible D gene TRBD1, 5 bases. CDR1 is SEHNR and CDR2 is FQNEAQ in the germline V gene (reference sequence). The CDR3 runs to 19 residues. V was shortened by 5 bases and J by 2 bases, with 27 bases between the two germline ends. The CDR3 nucleotides are TGTGCCAGCAGCCCCCTCGTGAACAGGAGGTTGGGGGTAAACACTGAAGCTTTCTTT. Translating gives CASSPLVNRRLGVNTEAFF.

The J gene is TRBJ2-1, the V gene TRBV4-2; TRBD2 agrees at 12 bases. V was clipped by 3 bases and J by 5 bases; unmatched bases: 2. Germline CDR1 LGHNA, CDR2 YNFKEQ. There are 15 residues in the CDR3. CDR3 sequence reads: CASSHLAGGDNEQFF. DNA of the CDR3: TGTGCCAGCAGCCACCTAGCGGGGGGGGACAATGAGCAGTTCTTC.

The chain combines TRBV29-1 with TRBJ2-4; D remains unclear. Trimming pared 1 base from V and 2 bases from J, leaving 6 bases between. CDR3 size: 13 residues. Germline assignment: CDR1 SQVTM and CDR2 ANQGSEA. In DNA form, the CDR3 reads TGCAGCGTTGAAGCAGCCCCCAAAAACATTCAGTACTTC. This sequence encodes CSVEAAPKNIQYF.

The chain carries TRBV4-2 and TRBJ2-3; 9 positions agree with TRBD2. The CDR3 has 17 amino acids. Per the germline V gene, CDR1 is LGHNA and CDR2 is YNFKEQ. Trimming cost V 1 base and J 6 bases; bases outside gene matches: 11. The CDR3 sequence is CASSQVGVAGETDTQYF. The CDR3 nucleotides read TGTGCCAGCAGCCAAGTGGGAGTAGCGGGGGAGACTGATACGCAGTATTTT.

The chain recombines TRBV6-5 with TRBJ1-1, with TRBD1 matching 11 bases. J lost 6 bases, V lost 5 bases, and 5 bases had no gene match. Per the germline V gene, CDR1 is MNHEY and CDR2 is SVGAGI. The CDR3 spans 14 residues. The CDR3 DNA is TGTGCCAGCAGTCACGGACAGGGGGCCGCTGAAGCTTTCTTT. Translated: CASSHGQGAAEAFF.

This clone was counted between two and nine times. The V call is TRBV19, the J call TRBJ2-2; 7 nucleotides match TRBD1. The germline V gene has CDR1 LNHDA and CDR2 SQIVND (reference sequence). This CDR3 comprises 14 residues. With V trimmed by 11 bases and J by 3 bases, 9 bases remained unmatched. CDR3 sequence reads: CASRSGTDTGELFF. The CDR3 nucleotides are TGTGCCTCAAGATCCGGGACAGACACCGGGGAGCTGTTTTTT.

This chain connects TRBV15 to TRBJ2-7; no firm D call. The V end was cut by 0 bases, the J end by 0 bases, with 9 bases between. The CDR3 is 15 amino acids. Germline CDR1 and CDR2: LNHNV and YYDKDF (reference sequence). In nucleotides, the CDR3 is TGTGCCACCAGCAGAGAAGGGCAGTTCTCCTACGAGCAGTACTTC. Its translation is CATSREGQFSYEQYF.

The chain couples TRBV5-4 to TRBJ2-7, with a tentative D call TRBD2 (6 bases). There are 12 residues in the CDR3. V dropped 2 bases and J dropped 6 bases, with 9 bases sitting between them. Looked up from germline, CDR1 is SGHNT and CDR2 is YYREEE (reference sequence). CDR3 amino acids: CASSFGGLEQYF. The CDR3 DNA reads TGTGCCAGCAGCTTTGGAGGGCTCGAGCAGTACTTC.

This chain links TRBV2 with TRBJ2-1, with D maybe TRBD2 (6 bases). The ends were cut back, 7 bases at V and 8 bases at J, with 21 bases in the middle. Per the germline V gene, CDR1 is SNHLY and CDR2 is FYNNEI. The CDR3 is made up of 15 amino acids. In DNA form, the CDR3 reads TGTGCCAGCAATAGGGGCGGGGATTCGGGGGATGAGCAGTTCTTC. Translated: CASNRGGDSGDEQFF. The full variable domain, rest sourced from reference TRBV2 and TRBJ2-1, is EPEVTQTPSHQVTQMGQEVILRCVPISNHLYFYWYRQILGQKVEFLVSFYNNEISEKSEIFDDQFSVERPDGSNFTLKIRSTKLEDSAMYFCASNRGGDSGDEQFFGPGTRLTVL.

This rearrangement joins TRBV27 to TRBJ2-2; maybe TRBD1 (6 bases). The V gene's germline CDR1 is MNHEY and CDR2 SMNVEV (reference sequence). The V and J ends lost 1 base and 4 bases respectively, with 10 bases between them. There are 15 residues in the CDR3. CDR3 sequence (DNA): TGTGCCAGCAGTTTATTGGGGGCGGGCACCGGGGAGCTGTTTTTT. Protein product: CASSLLGAGTGELFF.

The chain uses TRBV28 and TRBJ2-7, with 8 nucleotides matching TRBD1. The J segment lost 3 bases and the V segment lost 4 bases, leaving 17 bases of the junction unmatched. The CDR3 is 18 amino acids. Germline V CDR1 and CDR2: MDHEN, SYDVKM. CDR3 in amino acids: CASSSRQATGAYLYEQYF. CDR3 nucleotides: TGTGCCAGCAGTTCTCGGCAAGCGACAGGGGCGTACCTCTACGAGCAGTACTTC.

V gene TRBV28 combines with J gene TRBJ2-3; 8 bases match TRBD1. This CDR3 comprises 15 residues. Unmatched junction bases numbered 6, after V lost 6 bases and J lost 1 base. Germline CDR1 MDHEN, CDR2 SYDVKM. Here the CDR3 DNA reads TGTGCCAGCAGCGCTCCGGGACAGGGCACAGATACGCAGTATTTT. Its translation: CASSAPGQGTDTQYF.

CDR3: CASSRGQRNEKLFF. CDR3 DNA: TGTGCCAGCAGCCGAGGACAGCGGAATGAAAAACTGTTTTTT. The chain employs TRBV5-4 and TRBJ1-4; D might be TRBD1 (6 bases). Trimming removed 4 bases at V and 5 bases at J, with 12 bases between. In germline, CDR1 is SGHNT, CDR2 YYREEE (reference sequence). The CDR3 extends over 14 amino acids.

This clone was recorded once. The rearrangement joins TRBV28 to TRBJ1-6; D is perhaps TRBD1 (6 bases). The CDR3 loop spans 15 amino acids. V was pared by 5 bases and J by 10 bases, with 18 bases between. Germline V gives CDR1 MDHEN, CDR2 SYDVKM. CDR3 in amino acids: CASSPLSDRKSPLHF. In DNA, the CDR3 is TGTGCCAGCAGTCCCCTCTCCGACAGGAAATCACCCCTCCACTTT.

The genes are TRBV9 and TRBJ2-2, with D possibly TRBD2 on 6 matching bases. CDR1 is SGDLS, CDR2 YYNGEE, per germline. This CDR3 comprises 13 residues. V lost 0 bases and J lost 7, with 7 bases in between. The CDR3 spells CASSVVGGGELFF. Written as DNA, the CDR3 is TGTGCCAGCAGCGTAGTCGGGGGCGGGGAGCTGTTTTTT.

This sequence joins TRBV6-5 and TRBJ2-2; 7 bases are a match to TRBD1. Germline V gives CDR1 MNHEY, CDR2 SVGAGI. CDR3 size: 15 residues. Trimming at V came to 6 bases and at J to 6 bases, leaving 10 bases not matched to a gene. The CDR3 nucleotides are TGTGCCAGCAGACACGACAGGGCGGTTTCCGGGGAGCTGTTTTTT. This sequence encodes CASRHDRAVSGELFF.

This CDR3 is CASSVGGQGNTEAFF. CDR3 coding DNA: TGTGCCAGCAGCGTAGGAGGACAGGGGAACACTGAAGCTTTCTTT. The chain is built from TRBV9 and TRBJ1-1, with TRBD1 matching over 8 bases. V lost 0 bases to trimming and J lost 1 base; unmatched junction nucleotides: 2. Germline V CDR1 and CDR2: SGDLS, YYNGEE. This CDR3 is built from 15 residues.

This clone was detected only once. V usage is TRBV4-3 and J usage is TRBJ2-5, with D possibly being TRBD1 (6 bases). V lost 4 bases and J lost 4, with 22 bases in between. The CDR3 consists of 17 residues. Germline assignment: CDR1 LGHNA and CDR2 YSLEER. The CDR3 region is CASSPTGPAGSRETQYF. CDR3 DNA sequence: TGCGCCAGCAGCCCTACAGGGCCTGCAGGTTCACGAGAGACCCAGTACTTC.

This sequence joins TRBV5-4 and TRBJ2-3, with TRBD1 identical over 9 bases. V trimming: 0 bases; J trimming: 4 bases; junction bases outside the gene matches: 6. Germline V gene sequence: CDR1 SGHNT, CDR2 YYREEE (reference sequence). The CDR3 is made up of 16 amino acids. The chain's CDR3 is CASSLVHRGRPDTQYF. As DNA, the CDR3 is TGTGCCAGCAGCTTGGTACACAGGGGGCGCCCAGATACGCAGTATTTT.

This clone turned up a few times. The rearrangement links TRBV10-3 to TRBJ1-2; no definite D call. V lost 6 bases and J 5 bases, leaving 10 bases between the germline ends. CDR1 and CDR2 from the germline V gene are ENHRY and SYGVKD. This CDR3 has 12 amino acids. The CDR3 bases are TGTGCCATCAGATCGACGGATTATGGCTACACCTTC. It codes for CAIRSTDYGYTF.